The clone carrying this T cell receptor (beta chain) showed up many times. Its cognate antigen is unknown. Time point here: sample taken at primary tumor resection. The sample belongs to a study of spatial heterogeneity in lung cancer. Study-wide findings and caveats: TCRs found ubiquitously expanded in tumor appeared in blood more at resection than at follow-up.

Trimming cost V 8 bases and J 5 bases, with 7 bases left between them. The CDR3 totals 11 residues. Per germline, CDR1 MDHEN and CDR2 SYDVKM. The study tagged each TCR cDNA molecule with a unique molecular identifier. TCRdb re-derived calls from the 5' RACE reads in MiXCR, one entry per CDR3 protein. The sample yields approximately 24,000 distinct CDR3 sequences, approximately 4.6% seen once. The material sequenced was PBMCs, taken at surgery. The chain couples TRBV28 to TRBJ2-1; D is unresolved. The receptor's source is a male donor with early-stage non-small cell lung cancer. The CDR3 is CASFADNEQFF. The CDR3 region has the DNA TGTGCCAGCTTTGCCGACAATGAGCAGTTCTTC.